This T cell receptor (beta chain) emerged from a study of cytomegalovirus exposure and HLA in healthy donors. Study-level background: An analysis done earlier identified some 120 million unique TCR beta sequences from roughly 190 million T cells.

About this clone: Its antigen is unidentified.

This CDR3 is built from 15 residues. Looked up from germline, CDR1 is SGHVS and CDR2 is FNYEAQ. V was trimmed by 2 bases and J by 0 bases, leaving 11 bases between them. PCR was performed using 60 Vbeta and 13 Jbeta primers. The method was immunoSEQ multiplex PCR; TCRdb's version includes in-frame clones alone and lacks a portion of them. The sample carries around 50,000 clones, around 82% recorded once. Notes on the study in general: The study labeled 180 or so TCR beta chains cytomegalovirus-associated. A previous analysis found most TCR beta V segments productive roughly 87% or roughly 30% of the time.

V and J are TRBV7-6 and TRBJ2-7; maybe TRBD2 (5 bases). The source material was PBMCs. The sequence came from a man aged 25 to 40 in good health and CMV-seropositive. For the CDR3, the DNA is TGTGCCAGCAGCTTAACGGACTCCCGCTCCTACGAGCAGTACTTC. It specifies CASSLTDSRSYEQYF.